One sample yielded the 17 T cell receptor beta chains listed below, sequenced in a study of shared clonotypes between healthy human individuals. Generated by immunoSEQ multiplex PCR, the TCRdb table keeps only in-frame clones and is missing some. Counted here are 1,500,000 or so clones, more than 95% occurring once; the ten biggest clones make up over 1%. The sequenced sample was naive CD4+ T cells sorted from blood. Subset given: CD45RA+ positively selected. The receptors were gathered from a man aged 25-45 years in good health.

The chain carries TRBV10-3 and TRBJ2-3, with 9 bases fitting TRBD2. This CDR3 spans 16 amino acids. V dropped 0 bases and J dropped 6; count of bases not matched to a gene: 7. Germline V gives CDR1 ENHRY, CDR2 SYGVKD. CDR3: CAISESPVAGADTQYF. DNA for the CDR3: TGTGCCATCAGTGAGTCGCCGGTAGCGGGAGCCGATACGCAGTATTTT.

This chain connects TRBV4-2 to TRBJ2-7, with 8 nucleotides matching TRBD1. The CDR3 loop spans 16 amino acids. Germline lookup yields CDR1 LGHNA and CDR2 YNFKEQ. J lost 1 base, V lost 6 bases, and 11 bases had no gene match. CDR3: CASSRLPDRDSYEQYF. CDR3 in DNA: TGTGCCAGCAGTCGACTTCCGGACAGGGATTCCTACGAGCAGTACTTC.

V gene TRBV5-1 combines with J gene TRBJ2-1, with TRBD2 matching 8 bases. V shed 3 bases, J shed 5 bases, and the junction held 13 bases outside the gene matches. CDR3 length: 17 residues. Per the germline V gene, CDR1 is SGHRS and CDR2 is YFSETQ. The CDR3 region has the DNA TGCGCCAGCAGCTACACTCCTGGACTAGCACCAAACAATGAGCAGTTCTTC. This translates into CASSYTPGLAPNNEQFF.

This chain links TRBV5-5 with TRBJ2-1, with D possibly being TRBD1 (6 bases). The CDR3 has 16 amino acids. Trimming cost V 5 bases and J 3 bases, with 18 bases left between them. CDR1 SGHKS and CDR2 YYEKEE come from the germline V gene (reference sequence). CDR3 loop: CASRPNRDPYYNEQFF. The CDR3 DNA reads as TGTGCCAGCAGACCGAACAGGGATCCCTACTACAATGAGCAGTTCTTC.

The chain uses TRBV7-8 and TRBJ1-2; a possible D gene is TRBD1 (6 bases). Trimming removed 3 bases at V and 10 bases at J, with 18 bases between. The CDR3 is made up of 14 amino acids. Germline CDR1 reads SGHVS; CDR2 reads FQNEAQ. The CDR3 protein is CASSFDVGRDIYTF. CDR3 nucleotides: TGTGCCAGCAGCTTTGACGTCGGCAGGGACATCTACACCTTC.

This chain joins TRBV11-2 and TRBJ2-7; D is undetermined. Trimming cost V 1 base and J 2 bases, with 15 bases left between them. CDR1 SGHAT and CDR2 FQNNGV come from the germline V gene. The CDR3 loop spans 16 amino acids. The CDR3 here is CASSLVGPKNTYEQYF. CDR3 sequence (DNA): TGTGCCAGCAGCTTAGTAGGTCCTAAGAACACCTACGAGCAGTACTTC.

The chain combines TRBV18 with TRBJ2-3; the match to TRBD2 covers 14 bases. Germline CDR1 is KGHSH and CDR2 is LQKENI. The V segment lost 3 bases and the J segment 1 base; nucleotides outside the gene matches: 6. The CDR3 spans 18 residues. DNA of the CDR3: TGTGCCAGCTCACCTTTGGGACTAGCGGGAGTGGGCACAGATACGCAGTATTTT. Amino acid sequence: CASSPLGLAGVGTDTQYF.

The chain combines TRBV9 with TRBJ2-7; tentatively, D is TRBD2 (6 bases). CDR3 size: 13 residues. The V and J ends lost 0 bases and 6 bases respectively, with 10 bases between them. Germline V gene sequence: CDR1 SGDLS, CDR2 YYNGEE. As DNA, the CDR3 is TGTGCCAGCAGCGTAGTTGTGGGGGGCGAGCAGTACTTC. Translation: CASSVVVGGEQYF.

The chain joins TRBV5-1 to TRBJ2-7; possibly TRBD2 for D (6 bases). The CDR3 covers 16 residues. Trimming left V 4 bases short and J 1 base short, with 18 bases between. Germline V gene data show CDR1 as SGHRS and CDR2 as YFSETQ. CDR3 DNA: TGCGCCAGCAGCCTGGGCCCGGGGGTCCTTTCCTACGAGCAGTACTTC. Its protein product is CASSLGPGVLSYEQYF. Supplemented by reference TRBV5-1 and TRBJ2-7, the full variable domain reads KAGVTQTPRYLIKTRGQQVTLSCSPISGHRSVSWYQQTPGQGLQFLFEYFSETQRNKGNFPGRFSGRQFSNSRSEMNVSTLELGDSALYLCASSLGPGVLSYEQYFGPGTRLTVT.

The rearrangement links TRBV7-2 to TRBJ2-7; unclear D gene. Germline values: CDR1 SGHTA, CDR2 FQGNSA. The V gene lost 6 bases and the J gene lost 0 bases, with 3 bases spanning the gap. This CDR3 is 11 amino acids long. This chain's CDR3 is CASRSSYEQYF. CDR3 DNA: TGTGCCAGCAGGAGCTCCTACGAGCAGTACTTC.

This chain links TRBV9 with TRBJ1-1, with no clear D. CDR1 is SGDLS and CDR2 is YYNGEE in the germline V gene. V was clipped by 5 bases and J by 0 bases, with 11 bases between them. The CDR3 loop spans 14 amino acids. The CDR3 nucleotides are TGTGCCAGCAGAGCCGGGAGTATGAACACTGAAGCTTTCTTT. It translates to CASRAGSMNTEAFF.

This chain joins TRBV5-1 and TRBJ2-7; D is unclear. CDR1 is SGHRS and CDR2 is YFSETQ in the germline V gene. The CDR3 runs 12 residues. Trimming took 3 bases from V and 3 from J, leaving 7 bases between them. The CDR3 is CASSSTDYEQYF. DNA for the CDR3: TGCGCCAGCAGCTCCACAGACTACGAGCAGTACTTC.

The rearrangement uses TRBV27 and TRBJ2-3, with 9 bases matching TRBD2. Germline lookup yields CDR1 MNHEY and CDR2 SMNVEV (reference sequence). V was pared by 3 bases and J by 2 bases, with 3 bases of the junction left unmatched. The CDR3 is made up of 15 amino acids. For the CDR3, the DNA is TGTGCCAGCAGTTTCCGACTAGCGGACACAGATACGCAGTATTTT. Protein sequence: CASSFRLADTDTQYF.

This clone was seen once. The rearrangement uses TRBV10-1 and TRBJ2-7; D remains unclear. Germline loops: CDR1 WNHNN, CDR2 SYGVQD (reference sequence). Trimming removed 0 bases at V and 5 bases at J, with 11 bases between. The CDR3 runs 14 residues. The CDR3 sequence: CASSESRSRHEQYF. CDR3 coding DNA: TGCGCCAGCAGTGAGTCACGGAGCCGCCACGAGCAGTACTTC.

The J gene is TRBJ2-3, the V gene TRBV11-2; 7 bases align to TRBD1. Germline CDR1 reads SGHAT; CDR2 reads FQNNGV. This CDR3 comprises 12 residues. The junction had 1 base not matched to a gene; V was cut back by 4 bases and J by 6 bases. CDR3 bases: TGTGCCAGCAGCTACAGGGGTGATACGCAGTATTTT. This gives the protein CASSYRGDTQYF.

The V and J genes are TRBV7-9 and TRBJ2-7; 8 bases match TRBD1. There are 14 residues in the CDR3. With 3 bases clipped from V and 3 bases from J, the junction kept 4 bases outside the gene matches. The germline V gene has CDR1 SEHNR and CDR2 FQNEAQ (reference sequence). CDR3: CASSFWDRNYEQYF. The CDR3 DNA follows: TGTGCCAGCAGCTTTTGGGACAGGAACTACGAGCAGTACTTC.

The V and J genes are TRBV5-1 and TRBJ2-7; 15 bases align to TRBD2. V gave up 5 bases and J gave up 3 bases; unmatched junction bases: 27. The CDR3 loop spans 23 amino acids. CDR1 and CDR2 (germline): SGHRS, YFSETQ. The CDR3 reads CASSLRGTLGLAGGSLIFYEQYF. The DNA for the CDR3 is TGCGCCAGCAGTCTAAGGGGTACCCTCGGACTAGCGGGAGGGTCCTTGATCTTCTACGAGCAGTACTTC.